This record concerns one T cell receptor (beta chain) sequence. Antigen specificity is unknown. A much bigger clone sits one base away, suggesting this may be a read error. Blood RNA came from unsorted whole blood; germline DNA was also extracted. Collection of four milliliters of peripheral blood took place before surgery. These data belong to a study of tumor-infiltrating lymphocytes in primary liver carcinoma. Study in general: Patients had primary liver carcinoma treated by surgical resection. With diameters of roughly 4 to 10 cm, tumors were stage T1-T3 N0M0.

A constant-region primer served to make TCR beta cDNA from about 500 ng total RNA. Three nested multiplex PCR rounds, a slightly modified ARM-PCR, produced the libraries for TCR beta. TCRdb re-called the multiplex PCR reads with MiXCR, one entry per CDR3 protein. The sample has 250,000 to 350,000 distinct CDR3 sequences, 50% to 60% seen once; the top ten hold more than 15%. Study results and caveats: Tumor-adjacent and tumor-blood pairs overlapped less than tumor region pairs did.

The TCR comes from a woman in her 30s with primary liver carcinoma and hepatitis B virus infection. The sample taken for sequencing was peripheral blood.

The CDR3 DNA sequence: TGTACCAGCAGTTACTCGATACAGGGAGTCAAAAACATTCAGTACTTC. Residues: CTSSYSIQGVKNIQYF. V gene TRBV6-6 combines with J gene TRBJ2-4, with D perhaps matching TRBD1 (6 bases). The CDR3 loop spans 16 amino acids. Germline V gene sequence: CDR1 MNHNY, CDR2 SVGAGI (reference sequence).